These 20 T cell receptor beta chains were sequenced from one sample in a study of blood T cells in healthy people across ages. A second PCR of roughly 7 to 11 cycles used a sample-barcoded 5' primer and a J-beta primer mix. MiXCR was run by TCRdb on the 5' RACE reads, yielding one entry per CDR3 protein. The table has 700,000 to 950,000 distinct CDR3 sequences, around 40% seen once; the top ten hold 20% to 25%. Sequenced: blood. The receptors here all came from a woman aged 55-70 years in good health.

This rearrangement joins TRBV4-2 to TRBJ2-1, with 14 bases that match TRBD2. Germline V gene lookup returns CDR1 LGHNA and CDR2 YNFKEQ. The CDR3 sequence is 16 residues long. Unmatched junction bases numbered 9, after V lost 4 bases and J lost 10 bases. The CDR3 protein is CASSRKPGLAGDEQFF. CDR3 in DNA: TGTGCCAGCAGCCGCAAACCGGGACTAGCGGGAGACGAGCAGTTCTTC.

The chain combines TRBV21-1 with TRBJ1-2; TRBD1 is the table's D call, not checked against the DNA. TRBV21-1 is designated a pseudogene. CDR3 length equals 15 residues. The CDR3 protein is CASSAKTGRGYGYTF. CDR3 DNA sequence: TGTGCCAGCAGCGCTAAAACAGGGCGAGGCTATGGCTACACCTTC.

This clonotype was counted between two and nine times. This chain links TRBV6-2 or TRBV6-3 with TRBJ1-6; unclear D gene. The CDR3 is made up of 12 amino acids. CDR1 and CDR2 (germline): MNHEY, SVGEGT. V was shortened by 5 bases and J by 13 bases, with 12 bases between the two germline ends. This chain's CDR3 is CASSIRRSPLHF. CDR3 coding DNA: TGTGCCAGCAGTATACGGCGTTCGCCCCTCCACTTT.

V gene TRBV21-1 combines with J gene TRBJ2-4. The J call is uncertain, as TRBJ2-7 better fits the DNA end. TRBV21-1 is a documented pseudogene. CDR3 size: 13 residues. The CDR3 reads CASSKEVGYEQYF. The CDR3 DNA reads as TGTGCCAGCAGCAAAGAAGTGGGGTACGAGCAGTACTTC.

The chain joins TRBV18 to TRBJ2-3; a weak D match, TRBD1 (6 bases). Trimming removed 2 bases from V and 4 bases from J, with 13 bases in between. The length of the CDR3 is 15 residues. The germline V gene has CDR1 KGHSH and CDR2 LQKENI. The CDR3 region is CASSPGSQGPDTQYF. The CDR3 DNA reads as TGTGCCAGCTCACCAGGGTCACAGGGTCCAGATACGCAGTATTTT.

This clonotype has just one count. It is likely a read error, because the conserved phenylalanine at the end of the CDR3 is missing. The chain employs TRBV3-1 and TRBJ2-1, with D perhaps matching TRBD2 (6 bases). The ends were cut back, 0 bases at V and 9 bases at J, with 15 bases in the middle. Germline assignment: CDR1 LGHDT and CDR2 YNNKEL (reference sequence). This CDR3 spans 15 amino acids. CDR3 nucleotide sequence: TGTGCCAGCAGCCAAGAAGGGCCTAGGCGGGGTGAGCAGTTCATC. This translates into CASSQEGPRRGEQFI.

V gene TRBV3-1 combines with J gene TRBJ2-5, with 8 bases aligning to TRBD2. The DNA end is a closer match to TRBJ2-7, so the J assignment may be wrong. The CDR3 contains 16 residues. Germline V lookup: CDR1 LGHDT, CDR2 YNNKEL (reference sequence). The DNA for the CDR3 is TGTGCCAGCAGCCCCACGCGGGCGGGAGGTGACTACGAGCAGTACTTC. As protein: CASSPTRAGGDYEQYF.

The chain combines TRBV3-1 with TRBJ2-1; D possibly matches TRBD1 or TRBD2 (5 bases each). Trimming removed 4 bases from V and 9 bases from J, with 10 bases in between. CDR1 LGHDT and CDR2 YNNKEL come from the germline V gene (reference sequence). There are 12 residues in the CDR3. This chain's CDR3 is CASSRGVAEQFF. The CDR3 DNA follows: TGTGCCAGCAGCCGAGGGGTGGCTGAGCAGTTCTTC.

The chain recombines TRBV7-2 with TRBJ2-7; perhaps TRBD2 as D (5 bases). V lost 5 bases to trimming and J lost 6 bases, with 14 bases between them. Germline V gives CDR1 SGHTA, CDR2 FQGNSA. This CDR3 spans 13 amino acids. Here the CDR3 DNA reads TGTGCCAGCAGCGCCCGGGAAGAAGGCGAGCAGTACTTC. This translates into CASSAREEGEQYF.

This chain connects TRBV28 to TRBJ2-1, with D hard to call. Trimming took 6 bases from V and 7 from J, leaving 13 bases between them. Germline loops: CDR1 MDHEN, CDR2 SYDVKM. The length of the CDR3 is 13 residues. The CDR3 nucleotides are TGTGCCAGCAGCCCATCCCTGGGGAATGAGCAGTTCTTC. Residues: CASSPSLGNEQFF. Looking up the rest from reference TRBV28 and TRBJ2-1 gives the full variable domain: DVKVTQSSRYLVKRTGEKVFLECVQDMDHENMFWYRQDPGLGLRLIYFSYDVKMKEKGDIPEGYSVSREKKERFSLILESASTNQTSMYLCASSPSLGNEQFFGPGTRLTVL.

About this clonotype itself: Just one base apart from a much larger clone, this may be a read error. Because the CDR3's place on the DNA is in doubt, the DNA is left out and the CDR3 is given as listed by TCRdb. The rearrangement links TRBV10-3 to TRBJ1-2; TRBD1 reflects the table's D call only, with no check against the DNA. The CDR3 numbers 15 amino acids, ends counted. The V gene's germline CDR1 is ENHRY and CDR2 SYGVKD. The CDR3 here is CASQRGGRETYGCTF.

The chain couples TRBV4-2 to TRBJ2-4; TRBD1 might be the D (8 bases). The CDR3 is made up of 15 amino acids. Looked up from germline, CDR1 is LGHNA and CDR2 is YNFKEQ. V shed 0 bases and J shed 15 bases, with 21 bases lying between them. The CDR3 loop is CASSQEGQVQGGRYF. As DNA, the CDR3 is TGTGCCAGCAGCCAAGAGGGTCAGGTACAGGGGGGGCGGTACTTC.

This clonotype was observed a few times. The chain carries TRBV9 and TRBJ2-7, with D perhaps TRBD1 or TRBD2 (6 bases each). The CDR3 sequence is 15 residues long. Germline V gene lookup returns CDR1 SGDLS and CDR2 YYNGEE. With 0 bases removed from V and 3 bases from J, the gap between germline ends came to 13 bases. CDR3 protein: CASSVGQEGFYEQYF. DNA of the CDR3: TGTGCCAGCAGCGTAGGACAGGAGGGGTTCTACGAGCAGTACTTC.

The V and J genes are TRBV27 and TRBJ2-7; 10 bases agree with TRBD1. The CDR3 extends over 15 amino acids. Germline-derived CDR1 and CDR2 are MNHEY and SMNVEV (reference sequence). V gave up 9 bases and J gave up 2 bases; unmatched junction bases: 10. CDR3: CASTRTGTGAYEQYF. The CDR3 region has the DNA TGTGCCAGTACTCGTACCGGGACAGGGGCCTACGAGCAGTACTTC.

The rearrangement joins TRBV29-1 to TRBJ2-1; the D gene is possibly TRBD1 (8 bases). The CDR3 has 18 residues. From germline, CDR1 is SQVTM and CDR2 ANQGSEA. V dropped 7 bases and J dropped 10 bases, with 35 bases sitting between them. In DNA, the CDR3 is TGCAGCGCCATAGGGACAGGCGCGGGTTGGCGGGAGATCTACGAGCAGTTCTTC. Translation gives CSAIGTGAGWREIYEQFF.

This clonotype appeared a single time. The V call is TRBV27, the J call TRBJ2-7; D unresolved. V was trimmed by 8 bases and J by 0 bases, leaving 14 bases between them. Germline loops: CDR1 MNHEY, CDR2 SMNVEV (reference sequence). This CDR3 has 14 amino acids. CDR3: CASGSLGSSYEQYF. DNA for the CDR3: TGTGCCAGCGGTTCCCTGGGAAGCTCCTACGAGCAGTACTTC.

This clonotype was seen a single time. The chain has TRBV5-1 and TRBJ1-1; a weak D match, TRBD1 (5 bases). In germline, CDR1 is SGHRS, CDR2 YFSETQ. This CDR3 spans 16 amino acids. V was pared by 3 bases and J by 2 bases, with 17 bases between. CDR3 amino acids: CASSSDGQNYNTEAFF. The DNA for the CDR3 is TGCGCCAGCAGCTCGGACGGACAAAATTACAACACTGAAGCTTTCTTT.

This chain joins TRBV29-1 and TRBJ2-7, with 9 positions matching TRBD2. The DNA end is a closer match to TRBJ2-5, so the J assignment may be wrong. Looked up from germline, CDR1 is SQVTM and CDR2 is ANQGSEA. CDR3 length: 14 residues. CDR3 DNA: TGCAGCGTCACACGAGCGGGAGGAAGAGAGACCCAGTACTTC. Protein: CSVTRAGGRETQYF.

This chain connects TRBV6-2 or TRBV6-3 to TRBJ2-5; a possible D gene is TRBD2 (5 bases). V was shortened by 5 bases and J by 2 bases, with 12 bases between the two germline ends. The CDR3 has 14 amino acids. Germline loops: CDR1 MNHEY, CDR2 SVGEGT. The CDR3 DNA follows: TGTGCCAGCAGTAACGATCGGGGTCAAGAGACCCAGTACTTC. Translation: CASSNDRGQETQYF.

The rearrangement joins TRBV9 to TRBJ1-3, with TRBD1 matching 12 bases. The CDR3 runs 16 residues. V lost 2 bases to trimming and J lost 4 bases; unmatched junction nucleotides: 4. Germline V lookup: CDR1 SGDLS, CDR2 YYNGEE. CDR3 protein: CASSVGQGARGNTIYF. The CDR3 DNA sequence: TGTGCCAGCAGCGTGGGACAGGGGGCGCGAGGAAACACCATATATTTT.